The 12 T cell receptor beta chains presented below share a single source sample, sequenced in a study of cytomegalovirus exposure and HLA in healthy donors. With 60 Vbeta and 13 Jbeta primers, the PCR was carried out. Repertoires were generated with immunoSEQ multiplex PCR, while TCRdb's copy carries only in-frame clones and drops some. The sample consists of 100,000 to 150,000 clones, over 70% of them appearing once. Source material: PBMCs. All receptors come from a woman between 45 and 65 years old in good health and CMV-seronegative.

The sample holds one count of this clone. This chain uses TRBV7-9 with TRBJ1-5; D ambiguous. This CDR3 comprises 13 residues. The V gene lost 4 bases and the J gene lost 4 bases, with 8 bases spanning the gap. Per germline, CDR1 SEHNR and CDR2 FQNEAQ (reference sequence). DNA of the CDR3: TGTGCCAGCAGCTACAATGTAAATCAGCCCCAGCATTTT. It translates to CASSYNVNQPQHF.

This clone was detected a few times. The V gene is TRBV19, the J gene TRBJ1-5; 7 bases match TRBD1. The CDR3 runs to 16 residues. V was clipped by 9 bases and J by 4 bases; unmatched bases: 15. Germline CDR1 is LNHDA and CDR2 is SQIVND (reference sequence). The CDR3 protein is CARPSDRAFGNQPQHF. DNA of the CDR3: TGTGCCAGACCATCTGACAGGGCTTTTGGGAATCAGCCCCAGCATTTT.

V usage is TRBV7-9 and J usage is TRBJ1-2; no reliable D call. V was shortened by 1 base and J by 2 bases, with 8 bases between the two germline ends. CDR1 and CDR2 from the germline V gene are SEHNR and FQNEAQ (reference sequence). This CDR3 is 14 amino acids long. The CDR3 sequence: CASSLVGGNYGYTF. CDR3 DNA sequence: TGTGCCAGCAGCTTAGTCGGAGGGAACTATGGCTACACCTTC.

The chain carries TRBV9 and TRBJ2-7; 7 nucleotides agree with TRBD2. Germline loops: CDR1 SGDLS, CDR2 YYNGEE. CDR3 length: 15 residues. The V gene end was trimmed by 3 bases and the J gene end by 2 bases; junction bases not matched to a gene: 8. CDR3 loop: CASSGGLEVTYEQYF. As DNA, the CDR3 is TGTGCCAGCAGCGGAGGACTAGAAGTAACCTACGAGCAGTACTTC.

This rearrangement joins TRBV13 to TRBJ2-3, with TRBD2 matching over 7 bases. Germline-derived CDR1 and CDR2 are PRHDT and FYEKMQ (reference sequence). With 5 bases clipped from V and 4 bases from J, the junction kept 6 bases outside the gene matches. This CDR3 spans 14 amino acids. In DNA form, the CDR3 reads TGTGCCAGCAGCCCCGGACTAGGGGCAGATACGCAGTATTTT. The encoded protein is CASSPGLGADTQYF.

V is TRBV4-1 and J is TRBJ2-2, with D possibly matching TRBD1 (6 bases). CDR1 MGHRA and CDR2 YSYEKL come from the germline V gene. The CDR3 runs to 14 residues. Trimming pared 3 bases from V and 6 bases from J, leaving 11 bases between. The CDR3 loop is CASSHPGQSGELFF. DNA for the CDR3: TGCGCCAGCAGCCATCCCGGACAGTCCGGGGAGCTGTTTTTT.

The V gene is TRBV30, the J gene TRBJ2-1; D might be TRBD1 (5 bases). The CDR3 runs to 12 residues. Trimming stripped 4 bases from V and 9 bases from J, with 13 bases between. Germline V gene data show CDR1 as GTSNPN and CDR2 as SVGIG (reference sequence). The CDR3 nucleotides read TGTGCCTGGATAGAGGCAGGGCCTGAGCAGTTCTTC. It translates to CAWIEAGPEQFF.

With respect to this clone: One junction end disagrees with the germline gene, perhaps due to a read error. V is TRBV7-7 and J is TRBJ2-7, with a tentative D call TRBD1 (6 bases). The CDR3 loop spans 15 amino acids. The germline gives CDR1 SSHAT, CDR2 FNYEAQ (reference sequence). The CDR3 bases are TGTGCTAGCAGCTTCGACGCAGGGGCGGCCTACGAGCAGTACTTC. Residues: CASSFDAGAAYEQYF.

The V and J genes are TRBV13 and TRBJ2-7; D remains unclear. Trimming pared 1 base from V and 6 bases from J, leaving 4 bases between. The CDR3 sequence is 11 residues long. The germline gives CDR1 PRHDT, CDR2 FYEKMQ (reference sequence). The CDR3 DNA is TGTGCCAGCAGCTTAGTCTCCGAGCAGTACTTC. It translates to CASSLVSEQYF.

In nucleotides, the CDR3 is TGTGCCAGCAGTTATTCAGGGGGCGCGGGAGAAAAACTGTTTTTT. As protein: CASSYSGGAGEKLFF. The gene calls are TRBV6-6 and TRBJ1-4, with 8 positions matching TRBD1. CDR1 and CDR2 (germline): MNHNY, SVGAGI (reference sequence). The CDR3 length is 15 residues. The trim removed 3 bases at V and 8 bases at J, leaving 8 bases unmatched.

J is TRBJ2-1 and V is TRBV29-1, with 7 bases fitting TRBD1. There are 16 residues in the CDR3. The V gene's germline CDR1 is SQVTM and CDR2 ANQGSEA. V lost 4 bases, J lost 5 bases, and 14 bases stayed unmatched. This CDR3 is CSVVGVRGSLHNEQFF. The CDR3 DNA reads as TGCAGCGTTGTGGGGGTCAGGGGGTCCCTTCACAATGAGCAGTTCTTC.

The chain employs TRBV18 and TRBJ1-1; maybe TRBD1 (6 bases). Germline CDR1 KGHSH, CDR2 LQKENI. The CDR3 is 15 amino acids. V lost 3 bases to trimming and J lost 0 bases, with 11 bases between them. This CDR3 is CASSPADSMNTEAFF. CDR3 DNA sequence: TGTGCCAGCTCACCCGCGGACAGCATGAACACTGAAGCTTTCTTT.